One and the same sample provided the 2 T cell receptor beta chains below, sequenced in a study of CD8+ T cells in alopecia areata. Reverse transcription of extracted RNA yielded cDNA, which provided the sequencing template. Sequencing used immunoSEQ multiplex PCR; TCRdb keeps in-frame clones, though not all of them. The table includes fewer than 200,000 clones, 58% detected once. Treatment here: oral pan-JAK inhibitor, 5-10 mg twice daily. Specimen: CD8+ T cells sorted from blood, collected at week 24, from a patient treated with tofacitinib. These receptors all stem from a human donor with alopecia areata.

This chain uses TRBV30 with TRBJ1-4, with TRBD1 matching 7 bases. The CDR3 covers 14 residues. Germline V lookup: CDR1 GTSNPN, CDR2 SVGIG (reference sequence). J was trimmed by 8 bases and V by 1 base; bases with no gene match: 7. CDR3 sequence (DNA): TGTGCCTGGAGTGAGGAGGGGGCGCGAGAAAAACTGTTTTTT. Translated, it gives CAWSEEGAREKLFF.

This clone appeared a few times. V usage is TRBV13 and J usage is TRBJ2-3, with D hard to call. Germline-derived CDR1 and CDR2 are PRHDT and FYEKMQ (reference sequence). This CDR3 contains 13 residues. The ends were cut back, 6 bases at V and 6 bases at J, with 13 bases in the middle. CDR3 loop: CASSEAAPDTQYF. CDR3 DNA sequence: TGTGCCAGCAGTGAGGCCGCTCCCGATACGCAGTATTTT. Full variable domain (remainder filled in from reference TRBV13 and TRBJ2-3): AAGVIQSPRHLIKEKRETATLKCYPIPRHDTVYWYQQGPGQDPQFLISFYEKMQSDKGSIPDRFSAQQFSDYHSELNMSSLELGDSALYFCASSEAAPDTQYFGPGTRLTVL.